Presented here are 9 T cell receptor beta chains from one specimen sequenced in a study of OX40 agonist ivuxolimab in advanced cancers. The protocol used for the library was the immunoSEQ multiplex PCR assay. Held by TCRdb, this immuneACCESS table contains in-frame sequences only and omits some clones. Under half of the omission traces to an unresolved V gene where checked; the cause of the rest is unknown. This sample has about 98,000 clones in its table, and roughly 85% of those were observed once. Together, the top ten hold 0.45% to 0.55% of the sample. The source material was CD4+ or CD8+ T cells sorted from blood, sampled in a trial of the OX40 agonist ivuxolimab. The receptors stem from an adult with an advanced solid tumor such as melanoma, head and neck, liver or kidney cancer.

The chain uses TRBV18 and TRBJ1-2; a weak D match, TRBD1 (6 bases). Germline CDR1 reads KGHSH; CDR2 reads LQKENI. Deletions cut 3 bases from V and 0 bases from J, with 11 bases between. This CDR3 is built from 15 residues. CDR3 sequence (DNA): TGTGCCAGCTCACCGCAAGGACAGCCTAACTATGGCTACACCTTC. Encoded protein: CASSPQGQPNYGYTF.

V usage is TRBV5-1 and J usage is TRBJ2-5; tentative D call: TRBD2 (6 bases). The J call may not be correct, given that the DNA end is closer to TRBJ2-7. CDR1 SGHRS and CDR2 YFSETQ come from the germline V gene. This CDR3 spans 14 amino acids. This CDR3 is CASSQGTGGYEQYF. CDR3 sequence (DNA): TGCGCCAGCAGCCAAGGGACTGGGGGGTACGAGCAGTACTTC.

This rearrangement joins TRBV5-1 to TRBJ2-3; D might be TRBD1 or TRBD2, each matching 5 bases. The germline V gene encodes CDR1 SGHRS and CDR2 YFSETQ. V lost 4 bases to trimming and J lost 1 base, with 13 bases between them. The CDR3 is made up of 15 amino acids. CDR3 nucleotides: TGCGCCAGCAGCAATCGGGACCGGGGCACAGATACGCAGTATTTT. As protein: CASSNRDRGTDTQYF.

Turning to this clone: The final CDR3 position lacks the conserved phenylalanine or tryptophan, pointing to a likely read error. CDR3 coding DNA: TGCGCCAGCAGCCAAGCGGGGGCAGTCGACCATTCACCCCTCCACCTT. Amino acid sequence: CASSQAGAVDHSPLHL. The J gene is TRBJ1-6, the V gene TRBV4-1, with D perhaps matching TRBD1 (6 bases). The CDR3 runs to 16 residues. Germline V CDR1 and CDR2: MGHRA, YSYEKL. With 1 base removed from V and 8 bases from J, the gap between germline ends came to 15 bases.

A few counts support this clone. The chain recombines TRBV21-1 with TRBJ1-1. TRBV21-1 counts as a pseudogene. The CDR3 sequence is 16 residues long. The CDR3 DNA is TGTGCCAGCAGCATGGAGCGGCCCCAAAAAAAGACTGAAGCTTTCTTT. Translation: CASSMERPQKKTEAFF.

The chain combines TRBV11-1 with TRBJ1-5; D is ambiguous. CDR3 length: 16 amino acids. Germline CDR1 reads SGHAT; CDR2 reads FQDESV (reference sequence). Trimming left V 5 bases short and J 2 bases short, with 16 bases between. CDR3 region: CASSPGPQLGNQPQHF. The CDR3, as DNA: TGTGCCAGCAGCCCCGGGCCCCAATTGGGCAATCAGCCCCAGCATTTT.

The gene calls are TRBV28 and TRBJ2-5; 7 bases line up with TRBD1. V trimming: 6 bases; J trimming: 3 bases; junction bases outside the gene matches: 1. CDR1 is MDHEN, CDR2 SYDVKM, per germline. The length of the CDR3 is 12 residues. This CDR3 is CASRTGKETQYF. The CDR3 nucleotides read TGTGCCAGCAGGACAGGGAAAGAGACCCAGTACTTC.

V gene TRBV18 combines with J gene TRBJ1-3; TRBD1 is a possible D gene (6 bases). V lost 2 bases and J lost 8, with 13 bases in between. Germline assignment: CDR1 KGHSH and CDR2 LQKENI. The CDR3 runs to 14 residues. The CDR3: CASSPERTADTIYF. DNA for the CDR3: TGTGCCAGCTCACCAGAACGGACAGCGGACACCATATATTTT. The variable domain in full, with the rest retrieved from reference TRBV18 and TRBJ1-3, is NAGVMQNPRHLVRRRGQEARLRCSPMKGHSHVYWYRQLPEEGLKFMVYLQKENIIDESGMPKERFSAEFPKEGPSILRIQQVVRGDSAAYFCASSPERTADTIYFGEGSWLTVV.

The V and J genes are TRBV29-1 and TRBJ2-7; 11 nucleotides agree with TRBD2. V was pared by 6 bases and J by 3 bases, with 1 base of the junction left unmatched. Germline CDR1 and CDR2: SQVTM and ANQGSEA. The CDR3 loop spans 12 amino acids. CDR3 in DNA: TGCAGCGTCGGGACTAGCGGCTACGAGCAGTACTTC. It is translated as CSVGTSGYEQYF.